This T cell receptor beta chain was recovered during a study of blood T cell repertoires in COVID-19. Turning to the study itself: Sources were T cells, B-cell-depleted T cells, or PBMCs; the material itself was cDNA or gDNA.

Using immunoSEQ multiplex PCR, the repertoire was profiled, and TCRdb retains in-frame clones only, with some absent. Of about 180,000 clones listed, about 90% are singletons. CDR3 size: 12 residues. Germline V gene lookup returns CDR1 MNHEY and CDR2 SVGEGT. Between the trimmed V and J ends, which lost 0 bases and 3 bases, there was a span of 3 bases. Cohort assignment relied on participant-reported clinical history. This TCR was recovered from a woman younger than 30 who had recovered from COVID-19. The chain recombines TRBV6-2 or TRBV6-3 with TRBJ2-7; D unclear. Sequencing input: PBMCs or T cells enriched from blood (not recorded which). CDR3 DNA sequence: TGTGCCAGCAGTTACTCTTACTACGAGCAGTACTTC. Protein product: CASSYSYYEQYF.